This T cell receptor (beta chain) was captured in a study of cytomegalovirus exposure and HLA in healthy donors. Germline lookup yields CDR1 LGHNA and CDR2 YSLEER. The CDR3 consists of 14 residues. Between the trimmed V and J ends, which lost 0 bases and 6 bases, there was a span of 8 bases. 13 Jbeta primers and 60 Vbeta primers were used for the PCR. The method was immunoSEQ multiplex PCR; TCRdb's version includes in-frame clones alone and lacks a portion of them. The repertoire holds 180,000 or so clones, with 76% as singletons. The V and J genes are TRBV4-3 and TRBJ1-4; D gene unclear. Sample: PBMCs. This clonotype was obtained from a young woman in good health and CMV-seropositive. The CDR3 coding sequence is TGCGCCAGCAGCCAAGATTGGGGAGATGAAAAACTGTTTTTT. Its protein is CASSQDWGDEKLFF.